This T cell receptor (beta chain) emerged from a study of neurological immune-mediated disorders. MiXCR was run by TCRdb on the 5' RACE reads, yielding one entry per CDR3 protein. The data hold tens of thousands of distinct CDR3 sequences, with approximately 2.4% observed a single time. Germline V lookup: CDR1 LNHNV, CDR2 YYDKDF (reference sequence). The CDR3 length is 15 residues. V was pared by 2 bases and J by 12 bases, with 20 bases between. This clonotype showed up many times. The sample was PBMCs. This receptor was taken from a woman aged 25 to 39 with multiple sclerosis. This sequence joins TRBV15 and TRBJ2-1; TRBD1 or TRBD2 may be the D gene (5 bases each). The CDR3 sequence: CATSRNRDRTSGQFF. In DNA form, the CDR3 reads TGTGCCACCAGCAGAAACCGGGACCGTACCTCGGGGCAGTTCTTC. Using reference TRBV15 and TRBJ2-1 for the parts outside the CDR3, the full variable domain is DAMVIQNPRYQVTQFGKPVTLSCSQTLNHNVMYWYQQKSSQAPKLLFHYYDKDFNNEADTPDNFQSRRPNTSFCFLDIRSPGLGDTAMYLCATSRNRDRTSGQFFGPGTRLTVL.